This is a list of T cell receptor beta chains from one sample in a study of blood T cell repertoires in COVID-19. TCRdb keeps only in-frame clones here, not all; method: immunoSEQ multiplex PCR. This sample has approximately 250,000 clones, with more than 75% found just once. The sequenced sample was peripheral blood. These receptors were taken from a woman of 80 years or more with COVID-19, enrolled during active disease. Each CDR3 is given with its conserved first and last residue. D genes are given only for firm matches. Only some rows state a clone size, as once, few, many or a class for expanded clones.

d_call: .; v_call: TRBV4-2; clone_size: .; j_call: TRBJ2-2; cdr3_nt: TGTGCCAGCAGCCGAATAGGGGCAGGGGCCCTGAACACCGGGGAGCTGTTTTTT; cdr3_aa: CASSRIGAGALNTGELFF
d_call: .; v_call: TRBV18; clone_size: .; j_call: TRBJ2-2; cdr3_nt: TGTGCCAGCTCACCCACGACACAATCTGTTCACGGGGAGCTGTTTTTT; cdr3_aa: CASSPTTQSVHGELFF
d_call: .; v_call: TRBV19; clone_size: .; j_call: TRBJ1-1; cdr3_nt: TGTGCCAGTAGTATTGGTACGGGTTGGGACACTGAAGCTTTCTTT; cdr3_aa: CASSIGTGWDTEAFF
d_call: TRBD1; v_call: TRBV5-4; clone_size: .; j_call: TRBJ1-2; cdr3_nt: TGTGCCAGCAGCTTGAGTACAGGGGGGAGAGGTGGCTACACCTTC; cdr3_aa: CASSLSTGGRGGYTF
d_call: .; v_call: TRBV3-1/TRBV3-2; clone_size: .; j_call: TRBJ2-3; cdr3_nt: TGTGCCAGCAGCCCCGGTTGGGGACTCACAGATACGCAGTATTTT; cdr3_aa: CASSPGWGLTDTQYF
d_call: TRBD2; v_call: TRBV7-9; clone_size: .; j_call: TRBJ2-3; cdr3_nt: TGTGCCAGCAGCTTTCGGGGGGGCTTGGCAGATACGCAGTATTTT; cdr3_aa: CASSFRGGLADTQYF
d_call: TRBD2; v_call: TRBV2; clone_size: .; j_call: TRBJ2-5; cdr3_nt: TGTGCCAGCAGTGAGAGCCTAGCGGGAAGGACCCAGTACTTC; cdr3_aa: CASSESLAGRTQYF
d_call: .; v_call: TRBV27; clone_size: .; j_call: TRBJ1-1; cdr3_nt: TGTGCCAGCAGAATCCCAGGGAACACTGAAGCTTTCTTT; cdr3_aa: CASRIPGNTEAFF
d_call: .; v_call: TRBV18; clone_size: .; j_call: TRBJ1-5; cdr3_nt: TGTGCCAGCTCCCCGGGAGGGAACGGCAATCAGCCCCAGCATTTT; cdr3_aa: CASSPGGNGNQPQHF
d_call: .; v_call: TRBV24-1; clone_size: once; j_call: TRBJ1-1; cdr3_nt: TGTGCCACCAGTGACACCATCCAGGGGGAAGCTTTCTTT; cdr3_aa: CATSDTIQGEAFF
d_call: TRBD1; v_call: TRBV24-1; clone_size: once; j_call: TRBJ2-4; cdr3_nt: TGTGCCACCAGTGACCCGCGCGGACAGGGGAAAAACATTCAGTACTTC; cdr3_aa: CATSDPRGQGKNIQYF
d_call: TRBD2; v_call: TRBV3-1/TRBV3-2; clone_size: .; j_call: TRBJ2-2; cdr3_nt: TGTGCCAGCAGCCATGCGGCCGGGACTAGCACCGGGGAGCTGTTTTTT; cdr3_aa: CASSHAAGTSTGELFF
d_call: .; v_call: TRBV21-1; clone_size: .; j_call: TRBJ2-3; cdr3_nt: TGTGCCAGCAGCAAAATTGGGCAGGGATGGGGTCTAGCGGGGGTGGCAGATACGCAGTATTTT; cdr3_aa: CASSKIGQGWGLAGVADTQYF
d_call: TRBD2; v_call: TRBV9; clone_size: .; j_call: TRBJ2-1; cdr3_nt: TGTGCCAGCAGCGTAGGGTTAGCGGGGGGTCAAGACTCCTACAATGAGCAGTTCTTC; cdr3_aa: CASSVGLAGGQDSYNEQFF
d_call: .; v_call: TRBV27; clone_size: .; j_call: TRBJ1-1; cdr3_nt: TGTGCCAGAAGGACCTCGGGGGGGCCAGGGAACACTGAAGCTTTCTTT; cdr3_aa: CARRTSGGPGNTEAFF
d_call: TRBD1; v_call: TRBV6-1; clone_size: .; j_call: TRBJ1-2; cdr3_nt: TGTGCCAGCAGTGAATTGGGCAGGGGGGACTATGGCTACACCTTC; cdr3_aa: CASSELGRGDYGYTF
d_call: TRBD1; v_call: TRBV28; clone_size: .; j_call: TRBJ1-5; cdr3_nt: TGTGCCAGCAGTCGCCCGGGACAGGGCAATCAGCCCCAGCATTTT; cdr3_aa: CASSRPGQGNQPQHF
d_call: TRBD1; v_call: TRBV5-1; clone_size: .; j_call: TRBJ2-7; cdr3_nt: TGCGCCAGCAGGGAAGGGACAGGGGTAACCTACGAGCAGTACTTC; cdr3_aa: CASREGTGVTYEQYF
d_call: TRBD2; v_call: TRBV7-9; clone_size: .; j_call: TRBJ2-3; cdr3_nt: TGTGCCAGCAGATGGGGAGGGGCTGAAGATACGCAGTATTTT; cdr3_aa: CASRWGGAEDTQYF
d_call: .; v_call: TRBV2; clone_size: few; j_call: TRBJ1-3; cdr3_nt: TGTGCCAGCATGGATCCCGGGACAATTTCTGGAAACACCATATATTTT; cdr3_aa: CASMDPGTISGNTIYF
d_call: .; v_call: TRBV7-6; clone_size: .; j_call: TRBJ1-6; cdr3_nt: TGTGCCAGCAAAAATACAGGGAATTCACCCCTCCACTTT; cdr3_aa: CASKNTGNSPLHF
d_call: TRBD1; v_call: TRBV4-2; clone_size: .; j_call: TRBJ2-3; cdr3_nt: TGTGCCAGCAGCCACCCCACAGGGGGGATAGATACGCAGTATTTT; cdr3_aa: CASSHPTGGIDTQYF
d_call: .; v_call: TRBV28; clone_size: .; j_call: TRBJ1-2; cdr3_nt: TGTGCCAGCACCCCGTTCGGGGGGCAAAACTATGGCTACACCTTC; cdr3_aa: CASTPFGGQNYGYTF
d_call: TRBD2; v_call: TRBV5-1; clone_size: .; j_call: TRBJ2-5; cdr3_nt: TGCGCCAGCACCCGGAGCCCTAGCCGGGGGGAAGAGACCCAGTACTTC; cdr3_aa: CASTRSPSRGEETQYF
d_call: .; v_call: TRBV14; clone_size: few; j_call: TRBJ2-5; cdr3_nt: TGTGCCAGCAGCCAAGATCTTCGGGCAGGGGGGCAAGAGACCCAGTACTTC; cdr3_aa: CASSQDLRAGGQETQYF
d_call: TRBD2; v_call: TRBV19; clone_size: .; j_call: TRBJ2-3; cdr3_nt: TGTGCCAGTAGCGGGGTAGCGGGGGCTGTCACAGATACGCAGTATTTT; cdr3_aa: CASSGVAGAVTDTQYF
d_call: TRBD1; v_call: TRBV7-9; clone_size: few; j_call: TRBJ1-1; cdr3_nt: TGTGCCAGCACCTCACAGGGGGGGAACACTGAAGCTTTCTTT; cdr3_aa: CASTSQGGNTEAFF
d_call: TRBD1; v_call: TRBV18; clone_size: .; j_call: TRBJ2-7; cdr3_nt: TGTGCCAGCTCACCACCGGGACAGACCTACGAGCAGTACTTC; cdr3_aa: CASSPPGQTYEQYF
d_call: .; v_call: TRBV5-1; clone_size: .; j_call: TRBJ1-1; cdr3_nt: TGCGCCAGCAGCTTAACAGCGGGGAACACTGAAGCTTTCTTT; cdr3_aa: CASSLTAGNTEAFF
d_call: .; v_call: TRBV7-9; clone_size: .; j_call: TRBJ2-1; cdr3_nt: TGTGCCAGCAGCTTTGGAACAGGTGGCAACAGTGAGCAGTTCTTC; cdr3_aa: CASSFGTGGNSEQFF
d_call: .; v_call: TRBV5-6; clone_size: .; j_call: TRBJ1-5; cdr3_nt: TGTGCCAGCAGCTCCCGACAGCCCAATCAGCCCCAGCATTTT; cdr3_aa: CASSSRQPNQPQHF
d_call: TRBD1; v_call: TRBV29-1; clone_size: .; j_call: TRBJ2-2; cdr3_nt: TGCAGCGTCAGATCCGGGACAGGCGGGGAGCTGTTTTTT; cdr3_aa: CSVRSGTGGELFF
d_call: .; v_call: TRBV28; clone_size: .; j_call: TRBJ1-6; cdr3_nt: TGTGCCAGCAGTCTCTCTAATTCACCCCTCCACTTT; cdr3_aa: CASSLSNSPLHF
d_call: TRBD2; v_call: TRBV10-3; clone_size: .; j_call: TRBJ2-5; cdr3_nt: TGTGCCATCGGACTAGCGGGGCGTCAGGGGACCCAGTACTTC; cdr3_aa: CAIGLAGRQGTQYF
d_call: .; v_call: TRBV4-3; clone_size: .; j_call: TRBJ1-1; cdr3_nt: TGCGCCAGCAGCCACTACCCAACGGGGAACACTGAAGCTTTCTTT; cdr3_aa: CASSHYPTGNTEAFF
d_call: .; v_call: TRBV19; clone_size: .; j_call: TRBJ2-7; cdr3_nt: TGTGCCAGTAGTAGCGGGGACTTCGCCTACGAGCAGTACTTC; cdr3_aa: CASSSGDFAYEQYF
d_call: .; v_call: TRBV7-8; clone_size: .; j_call: TRBJ1-5; cdr3_nt: TGTGCCAGCAGCTCAGACAGCCTCAATCAGCCCCAGCATTTT; cdr3_aa: CASSSDSLNQPQHF
d_call: .; v_call: TRBV5-1; clone_size: .; j_call: TRBJ1-1; cdr3_nt: TGCGCCAGCAGCTTTTTAACTTCGAACACTGAAGCTTTCTTT; cdr3_aa: CASSFLTSNTEAFF
d_call: .; v_call: TRBV5-6; clone_size: once; j_call: TRBJ1-1; cdr3_nt: TGTGCCAGCAGCGTAACAGGGCCAAAGATGAACACTGAAGCTTTCTTT; cdr3_aa: CASSVTGPKMNTEAFF